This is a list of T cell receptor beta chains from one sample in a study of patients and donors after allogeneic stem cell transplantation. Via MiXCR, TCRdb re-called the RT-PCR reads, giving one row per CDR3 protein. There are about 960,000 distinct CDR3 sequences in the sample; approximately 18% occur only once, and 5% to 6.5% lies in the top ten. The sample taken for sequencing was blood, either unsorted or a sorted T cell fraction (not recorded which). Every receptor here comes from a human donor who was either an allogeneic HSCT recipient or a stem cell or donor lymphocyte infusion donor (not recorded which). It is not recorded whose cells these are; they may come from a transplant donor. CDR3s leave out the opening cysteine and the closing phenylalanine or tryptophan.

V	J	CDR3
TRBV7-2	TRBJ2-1	ASRPQAGGNNEQF
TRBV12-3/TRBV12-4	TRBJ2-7	ASSLGTAIFEQY
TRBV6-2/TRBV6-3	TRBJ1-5	ASREDTGARQPQH
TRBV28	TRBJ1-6	ASSLPGVLNSPLH
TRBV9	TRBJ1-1	ASSVQALQPAAEAF
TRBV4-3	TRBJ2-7	ASSQSGGFDEQY
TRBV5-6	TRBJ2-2	ASSSGALAGLTGELF
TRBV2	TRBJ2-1	ASSVQGGEQF
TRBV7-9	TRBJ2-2	ASSRGLNTGELF
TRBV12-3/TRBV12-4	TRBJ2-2	ASSVGYTGELF
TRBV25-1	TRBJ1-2	DSSYWGTSLFGYT
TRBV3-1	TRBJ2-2	ASSRLTDRNRELF
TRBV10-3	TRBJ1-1	AISDQGREAF
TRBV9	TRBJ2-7	ASSVRGEQY
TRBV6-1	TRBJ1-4	ASSTNTATGGNEKLF
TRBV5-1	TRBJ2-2	ASSLLGGRVATGELF